This TCR beta chain was sequenced in a study of CD8+ T cells in alopecia areata. This clone was recorded once. Sequencing used cDNA as its template, made by extracting RNA and reverse transcribing it. Repertoires were generated with immunoSEQ multiplex PCR, while TCRdb's copy carries only in-frame clones and drops some. In the table there are 150,000 or so clones, 40% to 50% of which are singletons. The CDR3 consists of 13 residues. V dropped 3 bases and J dropped 7; count of bases not matched to a gene: 5. Germline V gives CDR1 SQVTM, CDR2 ANQGSEA. This TCR was recovered from a human donor with alopecia areata. The chain carries TRBV29-1 and TRBJ2-7; 11 bases map to TRBD2. The sequenced material came from CD4+ T cells sorted from blood. CDR3 in DNA: TGCAGCGTTGACAGGCTAGCGGGAGGAGAGCAGTACTTC. Amino acids: CSVDRLAGGEQYF.